The sequence of this T cell receptor beta chain was determined in a study of T cell changes during pregnancy in multiple sclerosis. Only in-frame clones appear in the TCRdb table, and some are missing; sequencing was by immunoSEQ multiplex PCR. Among 12,000 or so clones listed, more than 75% were seen once. This clone has just a few counts. This TCR was recovered from a female donor in good health, enrolled as a control in a pregnancy study. Material: CD8+ T cells from peripheral blood mononuclear cells, obtained after pregnancy.

The CDR3 spells CASSEGRGINTEAFF. The CDR3 DNA reads as TGTGCCAGCAGTGAGGGCAGGGGGATTAACACTGAAGCTTTCTTT. This sequence joins TRBV2 and TRBJ1-1; 7 bases are shared with TRBD1. Unmatched junction bases numbered 6, after V lost 3 bases and J lost 2 bases. In germline, CDR1 is SNHLY, CDR2 FYNNEI. This CDR3 spans 15 amino acids.